This TCR beta chain was sequenced in a study of siplizumab effects on memory and regulatory T cells. The germline gives CDR1 GTSNPN, CDR2 SVGIG (reference sequence). The V end lost 0 bases, the J end lost 2 bases, and 7 bases lay between the germline ends. The CDR3 is made up of 13 amino acids. Using immunoSEQ multiplex PCR, the repertoire was profiled, and TCRdb retains in-frame clones only, with some absent. The sample records roughly 92,000 clones, 90% to 95% being singletons. The TCR comes from a human donor in good health. The chain carries TRBV30 and TRBJ2-5; D is unclear. The specimen sequenced was non-Treg CD4+ T cells sorted from blood. CDR3 DNA: TGTGCCTGGAGTGTTGGGCAGCAAGAGACCCAGTACTTC. Translation: CAWSVGQQETQYF.